This T cell receptor beta chain was documented in a study of T cell repertoires in cytomegalovirus infection. Whole-study results and caveats: Within the response measured ex vivo, HLA-C-restricted CMV-specific TCR beta clonotypes were dominant.

Only a few counts were recorded for this clonotype. Its cognate antigen is unknown. TCRdb passed the reads through MiXCR, listing each CDR3 protein once. The table lists roughly 70,000 distinct CDR3 sequences, 20% to 25% of them singletons. CDR3 length equals 12 residues. The germline V and J ends were trimmed by 8 bases and 6 bases, with 13 bases remaining between them. V usage is TRBV12-3 or TRBV12-4 and J usage is TRBJ1-1, with D uncertain. This TCR came from a human donor in good health (CMV status not recorded). Some clones in this sample may be carry-over from other donors' samples. Here the sequenced sample was CD8+ T cells from cultured PBMCs, taken from culture after CMV antigen stimulation. The DNA for the CDR3 is TGTGCCAGCGGTGGGCAACGTGCTGAAGCTTTCTTT. Translated, it gives CASGGQRAEAFF.